Sequencing of this T cell receptor beta chain was carried out in a study of control samples from healthy donors and cancer patients. This clone has just one count. The CDR3 runs 14 residues. Trimming took 2 bases from V and 0 from J, leaving 8 bases between them. Germline V gene data show CDR1 as SGHRS and CDR2 as YFSETQ. Profiling relied on immunoSEQ multiplex PCR, and the TCRdb table lists in-frame clones only, not all of them. The sample carries 100,000 to 150,000 clones, roughly 87% recorded once. The chain combines TRBV5-1 with TRBJ1-1; D is possibly TRBD1 (5 bases). Sequenced: blood. The TCR comes from a man aged 18 to 30 in good health. The CDR3 spells CASSLEGMNTEAFF. DNA of the CDR3: TGCGCCAGCAGCTTAGAGGGGATGAACACTGAAGCTTTCTTT.